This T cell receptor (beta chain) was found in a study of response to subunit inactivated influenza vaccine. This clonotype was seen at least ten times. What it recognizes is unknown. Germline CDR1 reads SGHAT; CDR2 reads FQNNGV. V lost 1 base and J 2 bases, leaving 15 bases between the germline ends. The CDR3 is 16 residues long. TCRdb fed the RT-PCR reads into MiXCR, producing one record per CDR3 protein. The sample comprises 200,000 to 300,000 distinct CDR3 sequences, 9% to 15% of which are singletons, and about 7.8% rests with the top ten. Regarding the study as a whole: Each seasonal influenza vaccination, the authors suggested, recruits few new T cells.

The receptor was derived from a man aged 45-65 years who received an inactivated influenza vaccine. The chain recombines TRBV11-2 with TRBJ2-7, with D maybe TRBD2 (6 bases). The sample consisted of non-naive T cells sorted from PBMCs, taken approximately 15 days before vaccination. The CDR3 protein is CASSLGFLAGTYEQYF. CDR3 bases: TGTGCCAGCAGCTTAGGTTTCCTGGCGGGGACCTACGAGCAGTACTTC.